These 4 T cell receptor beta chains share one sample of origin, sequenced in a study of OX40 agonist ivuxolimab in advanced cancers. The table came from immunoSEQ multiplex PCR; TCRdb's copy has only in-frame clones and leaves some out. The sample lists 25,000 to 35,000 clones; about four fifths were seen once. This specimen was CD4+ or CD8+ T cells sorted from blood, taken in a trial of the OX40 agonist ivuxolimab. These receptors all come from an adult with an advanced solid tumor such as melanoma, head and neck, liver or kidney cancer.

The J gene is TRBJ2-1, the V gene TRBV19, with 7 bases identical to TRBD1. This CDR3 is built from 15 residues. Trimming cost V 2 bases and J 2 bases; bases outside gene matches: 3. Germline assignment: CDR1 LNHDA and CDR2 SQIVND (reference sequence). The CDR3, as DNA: TGTGCCAGTAGTATAACAGGGGTTCCCTACAATGAGCAGTTCTTC. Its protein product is CASSITGVPYNEQFF.

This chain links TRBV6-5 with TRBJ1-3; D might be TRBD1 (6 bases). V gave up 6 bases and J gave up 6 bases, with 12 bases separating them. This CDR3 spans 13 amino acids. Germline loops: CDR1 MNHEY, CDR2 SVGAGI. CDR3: CASRGRGENTIYF. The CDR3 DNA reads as TGTGCCAGCAGAGGGAGGGGGGAAAACACCATATATTTT.

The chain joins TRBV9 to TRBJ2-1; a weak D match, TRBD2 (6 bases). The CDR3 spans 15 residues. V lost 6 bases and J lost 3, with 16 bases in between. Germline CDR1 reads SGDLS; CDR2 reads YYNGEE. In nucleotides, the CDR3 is TGTGCCAGCACTAACCGGGACTCCCTCTACAATGAGCAGTTCTTC. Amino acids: CASTNRDSLYNEQFF.

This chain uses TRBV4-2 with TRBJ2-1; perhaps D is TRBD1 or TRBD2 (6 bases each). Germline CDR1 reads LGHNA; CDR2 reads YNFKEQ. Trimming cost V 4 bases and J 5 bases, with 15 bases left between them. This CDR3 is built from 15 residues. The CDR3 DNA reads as TGTGCCAGCAGCCCAGGGGTTAGCGGAAACAATGAGCAGTTCTTC. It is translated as CASSPGVSGNNEQFF.